A selection of T cell receptor beta chains follows, all from one sample in a study of blood T cell repertoires in COVID-19. The method was immunoSEQ multiplex PCR; TCRdb's version includes in-frame clones alone and lacks a portion of them. The sample contains tens of thousands of clones, over 75% of which appear only once. Specimen: peripheral blood. The receptors come from a man in his 60s with active or convalescent COVID-19. The CDR3 runs from the conserved cysteine through the conserved F or W. D genes are given only for firm matches. Size is omitted from some rows. Given values are once, few, many or a class for expanded clones.

d_gene: TRBD1
j_gene: TRBJ1-2
abundance: few
v_gene: TRBV11-2
CDR3aa: CASSLGTNRGAGYTF
CDR3nt: TGTGCCAGCAGCTTGGGAACCAACAGGGGAGCTGGCTACACCTTC

d_gene: TRBD2
j_gene: TRBJ2-1
abundance: -
v_gene: TRBV10-1
CDR3aa: CASSVSGRAYEQFF
CDR3nt: TGCGCCAGCAGTGTAAGCGGGAGAGCGTATGAGCAGTTCTTC

d_gene: -
j_gene: TRBJ2-5
abundance: -
v_gene: TRBV30
CDR3aa: CALIEGAGETQYF
CDR3nt: TGTGCCTTAATCGAGGGGGCGGGGGAGACCCAGTACTTC

d_gene: -
j_gene: TRBJ1-1
abundance: once
v_gene: TRBV10-3
CDR3aa: CAIRQSMNTEAFF
CDR3nt: TGTGCCATTCGACAGAGCATGAACACTGAAGCTTTCTTT

d_gene: TRBD1
j_gene: TRBJ1-4
abundance: once
v_gene: TRBV6-6
CDR3aa: CASSPTGTNEKLFF
CDR3nt: TGTGCCAGCAGCCCGACAGGGACTAATGAAAAACTGTTTTTT

d_gene: -
j_gene: TRBJ1-6
abundance: -
v_gene: TRBV9
CDR3aa: CASSVAGRSYNSPLHF
CDR3nt: TGTGCCAGCAGCGTAGCAGGGCGCTCCTATAATTCACCCCTCCACTTT

d_gene: TRBD1
j_gene: TRBJ1-2
abundance: -
v_gene: TRBV29-1
CDR3aa: CSVEGAGGNNGYTF
CDR3nt: TGCAGCGTTGAGGGGGCAGGGGGAAATAATGGCTACACCTTC

d_gene: TRBD1
j_gene: TRBJ1-1
abundance: -
v_gene: TRBV12-3/TRBV12-4
CDR3aa: CASILQGARRAFF
CDR3nt: TGTGCCAGCATCCTGCAGGGGGCGCGGCGGGCTTTCTTT

d_gene: -
j_gene: TRBJ2-4
abundance: -
v_gene: TRBV19
CDR3aa: CASSIGVFQYF
CDR3nt: TGTGCCAGTAGTATTGGAGTTTTTCAGTACTTC

d_gene: TRBD2
j_gene: TRBJ2-5
abundance: -
v_gene: TRBV4-2
CDR3aa: CASSLGSGGETQYF
CDR3nt: TGTGCCAGCAGCCTCGGCAGCGGGGGAGAGACCCAGTACTTC

d_gene: TRBD1
j_gene: TRBJ2-2
abundance: -
v_gene: TRBV29-1
CDR3aa: CSVEGQGPRELFF
CDR3nt: TGCAGCGTTGAGGGACAGGGTCCCCGGGAGCTGTTTTTT

d_gene: TRBD1
j_gene: TRBJ1-3
abundance: few
v_gene: TRBV18
CDR3aa: CASSPQGVTSGNTIYF
CDR3nt: TGTGCCAGCTCACCCCAGGGGGTGACCTCAGGAAACACCATATATTTT

d_gene: -
j_gene: TRBJ1-1
abundance: -
v_gene: TRBV4-1
CDR3aa: CASSQVPLTGNTEAFF
CDR3nt: TGCGCCAGCAGCCAAGTTCCGCTAACAGGGAACACTGAAGCTTTCTTT